A selection of T cell receptor beta chains follows, all from one sample in a study of Ad26.COV2.S vaccination and SARS-CoV-2 variants. Data came from immunoSEQ multiplex PCR; TCRdb stores just in-frame clones and leaves some out. This table has about 280,000 clones, about 89% appearing once. Sequencing was performed on peripheral blood, taken in a trial of Ad26.COV2.S vaccine versus placebo. The source is a person between 18 and 60 years old who received the Ad26.COV2.S COVID-19 vaccine or a placebo. CDR3s include the opening cysteine and the closing phenylalanine or tryptophan. Each record gives: D gene, V gene, clone size, J gene, CDR3 DNA, CDR3 protein. The D gene is left open where the match is weak. Some rows mark clone size as missing; the rest say once, few, many or name a class of expanded clone.

TRBD1	TRBV4-1	NA	TRBJ1-5	TGCGCCAGCAGCCAATTTGGGACAGGGGCTCAGCCCCAGCATTTT	CASSQFGTGAQPQHF
NA	TRBV29-1	NA	TRBJ2-1	TGCAGCGTTGAAGGGGGAAGCGGCCCGTACAATGAGCAGTTCTTC	CSVEGGSGPYNEQFF
NA	TRBV7-8	NA	TRBJ2-7	TGTGCCAGCAGCTTAGTTCGGGGCTTGAGCTCCTACGAGCAGTACTTC	CASSLVRGLSSYEQYF
TRBD2	TRBV24-1	NA	TRBJ2-1	TGTGCCACCTCAACTAGCGGGAGGGCCGGCTCCTACAATGAGCAGTTCTTC	CATSTSGRAGSYNEQFF
TRBD1	TRBV19	NA	TRBJ1-2	TGTGCCAGTAGTATGGCAGGGGGTGGCTATGGCTACACCTTC	CASSMAGGGYGYTF
NA	TRBV20-1	once	TRBJ2-1	TGCAGTGCTAGCGGGGGCGCCGGGCAGTTCTTC	CSASGGAGQFF
TRBD2	TRBV2	NA	TRBJ2-3	TGTGCCAGCGACTCCGGGACTAGCGGGAGGAGCACAGATACGCAGTATTTT	CASDSGTSGRSTDTQYF
NA	TRBV18	NA	TRBJ1-4	TGTGCCAGCTCACCTTCCCAGGGGAATGAAAAACTGTTTTTT	CASSPSQGNEKLFF
TRBD2	TRBV29-1	NA	TRBJ2-7	TGCAGCGTTGAATGGGGGGAGGGGCGTGGGTCCTACGAGCAGTACTTC	CSVEWGEGRGSYEQYF
TRBD1	TRBV5-5	NA	TRBJ2-7	TGTGCCAGCAGCCTAGGGACAGGGGGAGGCTACGAGCAGTACTTC	CASSLGTGGGYEQYF
TRBD2	TRBV9	NA	TRBJ2-1	TGTGCCAGCAGCGTCGGACTAGCGGGGGGCAATGAGCAGTTCTTC	CASSVGLAGGNEQFF
TRBD2	TRBV30	few	TRBJ2-3	TGTGCCTGGAGGGGACTAGCGGGGGCTCGGGGGCAGTATTTT	CAWRGLAGARGQYF
NA	TRBV10-3	NA	TRBJ2-5	TGTGCCATCAGTGTTCAAGAGACCCAGTACTTC	CAISVQETQYF
NA	TRBV6-1	NA	TRBJ1-1	TGTGCCAGCAGTGAGGGGACCCTTGAAGCTTTCTTT	CASSEGTLEAFF
NA	TRBV30	NA	TRBJ1-1	TGTGCCTGGAGCCCGTACCAGGGGAAGACTGAAGCTTTCTTT	CAWSPYQGKTEAFF
NA	TRBV2	NA	TRBJ2-7	TGTGCCAGCAGGGAAAGACAGAAAGCCTACGAGCAGTACTTC	CASRERQKAYEQYF
TRBD1	TRBV10-3	once	TRBJ1-2	TGTGCCATCAGTGATCCCTTTGCAGGGGGACTTACTAACTATGGCTACACCTTC	CAISDPFAGGLTNYGYTF
TRBD1	TRBV4-1	NA	TRBJ1-3	TGCGCCAGCAGCCAAGAGGGGACAGGGGTTATTACGGGAAACACCATATATTTT	CASSQEGTGVITGNTIYF
NA	TRBV5-1	NA	TRBJ2-1	TGCGCCAGCAGCCGAGGGGGGACCTACAATGAGCAGTTCTTC	CASSRGGTYNEQFF
NA	TRBV6-1	NA	TRBJ1-4	TGTGCCAGCAGTGAACGGCTAAAACTGTTTTTT	CASSERLKLFF
TRBD1	TRBV19	NA	TRBJ1-5	TGTGCCAGTAGTATTATTCCGGGACAGGGGGCCGGGCAGCCCCAGCATTTT	CASSIIPGQGAGQPQHF
TRBD1	TRBV19	NA	TRBJ1-1	TGTGCCAGTAGTAAGGACAGGGGTAATGAAGCTTTCTTT	CASSKDRGNEAFF
NA	TRBV10-3	NA	TRBJ2-7	TGTGCCATCAAGCCCGAGGGCTCCTACGAGCAGTACTTC	CAIKPEGSYEQYF
TRBD1	TRBV6-6	NA	TRBJ1-2	TGTGCCAGCAGTCAGGGGGCAGGGGGGTATGGCTACACCTTC	CASSQGAGGYGYTF
NA	TRBV18	NA	TRBJ1-3	TGTGCCAGCTCAGATCGGAACTCTGGAAACACCATATATTTT	CASSDRNSGNTIYF
NA	TRBV25-1	once	TRBJ1-5	TGTGCCAGCAGTGGGGTTGGGGGGGCAAATCAGCCCCAGCATTTT	CASSGVGGANQPQHF
NA	TRBV11-2	NA	TRBJ2-1	TGTGCCAGCAGTATCAACCCCAGGAACAATGAGCAGTTCTTC	CASSINPRNNEQFF
NA	TRBV7-2	NA	TRBJ2-1	TGTGCCAGCAGCTACGACCGAGGGGGTGAGCAGTTCTTC	CASSYDRGGEQFF
NA	TRBV15	NA	TRBJ2-3	TGTGCCACCAGCAGAGACAGGGGAGGAGGCACAGATACGCAGTATTTT	CATSRDRGGGTDTQYF
NA	TRBV5-1	few	TRBJ2-7	TGCGCCAGCAGCCCGGGACTTCTAAGCTCCTACGAGCAGTACTTC	CASSPGLLSSYEQYF
NA	TRBV7-2	NA	TRBJ1-4	TGTGCCAGCAGCTTAGAGGGTGAAGAAAAACTGTTTTTT	CASSLEGEEKLFF
NA	TRBV2	once	TRBJ1-2	TGTGCCAGCAGTGAAGCGGGAGGTCGGCAAAGCGCAATCACCTTC	CASSEAGGRQSAITF
TRBD1	TRBV6-2/TRBV6-3	NA	TRBJ1-5	TGTGCCAGCAGTTATCCGGGACAGGGAGGGAGGGGCAATCAGCCCCAGCATTTT	CASSYPGQGGRGNQPQHF
NA	TRBV19	NA	TRBJ1-5	TGTGCCAGTAGTATTTCCCCCTCTGTGCCCCAGCATTTT	CASSISPSVPQHF
TRBD2	TRBV6-6	once	TRBJ2-2	TGTGCCAGCAGTCTACGAGCTGAGGCGGGAGAGTCCACCGGGGAGCTGTTTTTT	CASSLRAEAGESTGELFF
TRBD1	TRBV7-9	NA	TRBJ1-5	TGTGCCAGCGGGACAGGGCTGGGGAGCAATCAGCCCCAGCATTTT	CASGTGLGSNQPQHF
TRBD2	TRBV30	NA	TRBJ2-5	TGTGCCTGGAGTTTAGAACCGGGACTAGGGGGGGAAGAGACCCAGTACTTC	CAWSLEPGLGGEETQYF
NA	TRBV6-6	NA	TRBJ2-7	TGTGCCAGTGCGGATGTCTACGAGCAGTACTTC	CASADVYEQYF
TRBD2	TRBV3-1/TRBV3-2	few	TRBJ2-7	TGTGCCAGCTCGGCGGGAGCTCGGGACGAGCAGTACTTC	CASSAGARDEQYF
TRBD1	TRBV5-1	NA	TRBJ1-6	TGCGCCAGCAGCCAGACAGGGACCTATAATTCACCCCTCCACTTT	CASSQTGTYNSPLHF
TRBD1	TRBV18	NA	TRBJ2-7	TGTGCCAGCTCACCGCCGGGACAGGGTGTCTACGAGCAGTACTTC	CASSPPGQGVYEQYF
NA	TRBV7-6	NA	TRBJ2-1	TGTGCCAGCAGCTTCTACAGGGAAACGGACAATGAGCAGTTCTTC	CASSFYRETDNEQFF
NA	TRBV5-1	once	TRBJ2-7	TGCGCCAGCAGCTTGACACAGTCCTACGAGCAGTACTTC	CASSLTQSYEQYF
TRBD1	TRBV18	NA	TRBJ1-3	TGTGCCAGCTCACCAAGGGACAGGGGGCACACCATATATTTT	CASSPRDRGHTIYF
NA	TRBV24-1	NA	TRBJ2-1	TGTGCCACCAGTGATCCACGACAGGGACTCAATGAGCAGTTCTTC	CATSDPRQGLNEQFF
NA	TRBV6-5	NA	TRBJ1-4	TGTGCCAGCAGTTACTCGGGCAGCTCAAATGAAAAACTGTTTTTT	CASSYSGSSNEKLFF
NA	TRBV4-1	NA	TRBJ2-5	TGCGCCAGCAGCCAAGATATGGAGGAGACCCAGTACTTC	CASSQDMEETQYF
NA	TRBV10-1	few	TRBJ2-7	TGCGCCAGCAGTGAGTTTCCTCTTACCTACGAGCAGTACTTC	CASSEFPLTYEQYF
NA	TRBV21-1	NA	TRBJ2-1	TGTGCCAGCAGCCCCGGGAGTTCCATCTACAATGAGCAGTTCTTC	CASSPGSSIYNEQFF
NA	TRBV27	NA	TRBJ2-7	TGTGCCAGCAGTTTATTACGGACGGGAAGCTACGAGCAGTACTTC	CASSLLRTGSYEQYF
NA	TRBV2	NA	TRBJ1-1	TGTGCCAGCCGGGGGAGGGCTGAAGCTTTCTTT	CASRGRAEAFF
NA	TRBV5-8	NA	TRBJ1-2	TGTGCCCACTCATTAGGAGGCAAGGATGGCTACACCTTC	CAHSLGGKDGYTF
NA	TRBV10-3	once	TRBJ1-6	TGTGCCATCAGTGAGCCTCACGGGAATTCACCCCTCCACTTT	CAISEPHGNSPLHF
TRBD1	TRBV4-1	NA	TRBJ1-2	TGCGCCAGCAGCCCTACAGAGGGGGCGAGTGGCTACACCTTC	CASSPTEGASGYTF
NA	TRBV2	few	TRBJ1-3	TGTGCCAGCAGTGAGAGCAGGGCCCTGTCTGGAAACACCATATATTTT	CASSESRALSGNTIYF